This T cell receptor (beta chain) is drawn from a study of early T cells in non-severe SARS-CoV-2 infection. This clonotype was counted a few times. Unique molecular identifier tags were affixed to discrete cDNA molecules. MiXCR was run by TCRdb on the 5' RACE reads, yielding one entry per CDR3 protein. The sample shows roughly 90,000 distinct CDR3 sequences, about 15% of them seen only once. Germline V gene sequence: CDR1 KGHSH, CDR2 LQKENI. V lost 7 bases and J 1 base, leaving 12 bases between the germline ends. The CDR3 totals 14 residues. The source material was whole blood. The receptor was isolated from an adult who was a healthcare worker with PCR-confirmed SARS-CoV-2 infection or an uninfected control (not recorded which). The V call is TRBV18, the J call TRBJ2-3; D possibly corresponds to TRBD2 (5 bases). The CDR3 DNA is TGTGCCAGCTTAACCCTTAGCGGCACAGATACGCAGTATTTT. This translates into CASLTLSGTDTQYF.